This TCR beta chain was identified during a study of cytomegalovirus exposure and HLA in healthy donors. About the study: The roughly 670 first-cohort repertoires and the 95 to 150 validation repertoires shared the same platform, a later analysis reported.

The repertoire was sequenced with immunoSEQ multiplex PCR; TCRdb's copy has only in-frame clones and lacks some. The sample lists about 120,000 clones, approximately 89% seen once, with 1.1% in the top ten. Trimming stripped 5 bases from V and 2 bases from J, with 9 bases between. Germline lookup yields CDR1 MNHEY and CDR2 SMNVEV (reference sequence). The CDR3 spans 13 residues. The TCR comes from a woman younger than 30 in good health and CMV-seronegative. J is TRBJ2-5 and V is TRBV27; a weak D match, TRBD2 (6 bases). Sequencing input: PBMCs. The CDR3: CASSVGGQETQYF. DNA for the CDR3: TGTGCCAGCAGTGTTGGGGGGCAAGAGACCCAGTACTTC.